These 18 T cell receptor beta chains were sequenced from one sample in a study of identical twins. MiXCR, applied by TCRdb to the 5' RACE reads, yields one record per CDR3 protein. The sample comprises about 690,000 distinct CDR3 sequences, roughly 6% of which are singletons, and about 1.8% rests with the top ten. Sequenced: naive T cells sorted from blood. The receptors were sampled from a man aged 18 to 35 in good health.

This clonotype showed up many times. The J gene is TRBJ2-1, the V gene TRBV15; 11 bases are a match to TRBD2. Germline CDR1 and CDR2: LNHNV and YYDKDF (reference sequence). V shed 9 bases and J 3 bases; nucleotides not matched to a gene: 1. The CDR3 loop spans 13 amino acids. The CDR3 loop reads CATTSGGYNEQFF. CDR3 DNA sequence: TGTGCCACTACTAGCGGGGGCTACAATGAGCAGTTCTTC.

As regards this clonotype: This sequence may be a read error, since a much larger clone differs from it by one base. This chain joins TRBV5-1 and TRBJ2-7; D is ambiguous. CDR3 length equals 12 residues. The germline gives CDR1 SGHRS, CDR2 YFSETQ. This chain's CDR3 is CASHGSSYERYF. The CDR3 DNA follows: TGCGCCAGCCACGGAAGCTCCTACGAGCGGTACTTC. Full variable domain (missing parts from reference TRBV5-1 and TRBJ2-7): KAGVTQTPRYLIKTRGQQVTLSCSPISGHRSVSWYQQTPGQGLQFLFEYFSETQRNKGNFPGRFSGRQFSNSRSEMNVSTLELGDSALYLCASHGSSYERYFGPGTRLTVT.

Ten or more counts support this clonotype. This chain uses TRBV20-1 with TRBJ2-1; 7 bases map to TRBD2. The CDR3 covers 18 residues. With 3 bases clipped from V and 7 bases from J, the junction kept 21 bases outside the gene matches. Germline V gene sequence: CDR1 DFQATT, CDR2 SNEGSKA (reference sequence). The CDR3 DNA reads as TGCAGTGCTAGTAGGGGCCTCGGGAGCGGGATGAAACTAAATGAGCAGTTCTTC. This codes for CSASRGLGSGMKLNEQFF.

This clonotype was detected a few times. The rearrangement joins TRBV2 to TRBJ2-3; D remains ambiguous. The V end lost 3 bases, the J end lost 4 bases, and 14 bases lay between the germline ends. The CDR3 has 15 residues. Per the germline V gene, CDR1 is SNHLY and CDR2 is FYNNEI. The CDR3 DNA reads TGTGCCAGCAGTGAGAAACGGTCCCTCTCAGATACGCAGTATTTT. This codes for CASSEKRSLSDTQYF. Complete variable domain (other parts from reference TRBV2 and TRBJ2-3): EPEVTQTPSHQVTQMGQEVILRCVPISNHLYFYWYRQILGQKVEFLVSFYNNEISEKSEIFDDQFSVERPDGSNFTLKIRSTKLEDSAMYFCASSEKRSLSDTQYFGPGTRLTVL.

This clonotype has only a few counts. The chain carries TRBV7-2 and TRBJ2-5; the match to TRBD2 covers 9 bases. The CDR3 covers 15 residues. The germline V gene encodes CDR1 SGHTA and CDR2 FQGNSA. The trim removed 3 bases at V and 5 bases at J, leaving 7 bases unmatched. The CDR3, as DNA: TGTGCCAGCAGCTTGTGGCGGGAGGGCCGGGAGACCCAGTACTTC. It encodes CASSLWREGRETQYF.

The genes are TRBV11-2 and TRBJ2-3; 13 nucleotides agree with TRBD2. The CDR3 totals 16 residues. After removal of 4 bases from V and 1 base from J, the junction contained 2 bases not matched to a gene. In germline, CDR1 is SGHAT, CDR2 FQNNGV. The CDR3 sequence is CASSSTSGGGTDTQYF. CDR3 nucleotide sequence: TGTGCCAGCAGCTCTACTAGCGGGGGGGGCACAGATACGCAGTATTTT.

This clonotype was counted ten times or more. This chain uses TRBV7-9 with TRBJ1-5; 8 positions agree with TRBD1. The V gene's germline CDR1 is SEHNR and CDR2 FQNEAQ (reference sequence). Unmatched junction bases numbered 9, after V lost 6 bases and J lost 2 bases. This CDR3 has 16 amino acids. CDR3 amino acids: CASSQYQGAGNQPQHF. The CDR3 DNA follows: TGTGCCAGCAGTCAATATCAGGGGGCTGGCAATCAGCCCCAGCATTTT.

This clonotype came up many times. J is TRBJ2-3 and V is TRBV20-1; possible D gene TRBD1, 6 bases. This CDR3 is 14 amino acids long. Trimming stripped 0 bases from V and 1 base from J, with 8 bases between. CDR1 is DFQATT, CDR2 SNEGSKA, per germline (reference sequence). The CDR3 region is CSARDRQGTDTQYF. Written as DNA, the CDR3 is TGCAGTGCTAGAGATCGACAGGGCACAGATACGCAGTATTTT.

This clonotype was detected a few times. This chain joins TRBV4-1 and TRBJ2-1; D assignment may be TRBD1 or TRBD2 (5 bases each). The V gene lost 3 bases and the J gene lost 3 bases, with 12 bases spanning the gap. The CDR3 runs to 15 residues. Germline V gene data show CDR1 as MGHRA and CDR2 as YSYEKL. The CDR3 region is CASSQDGANYNEQFF. For the CDR3, the DNA is TGCGCCAGCAGCCAGGACGGGGCGAACTACAATGAGCAGTTCTTC.

In its sample, this clonotype was seen a few times. The J gene is TRBJ2-5, the V gene TRBV6-1; no clear D. Germline V gene lookup returns CDR1 MNHNS and CDR2 SASEGT. The CDR3 runs to 15 residues. Trimming took 3 bases from V and 4 from J, leaving 15 bases between them. The CDR3 DNA reads TGTGCCAGCAGTGATTACCCTCCCCTAAGAGAGACCCAGTACTTC. Protein product: CASSDYPPLRETQYF.

This clonotype came up many times. In DNA form, the CDR3 reads TGTGCCAGCAGCTTAGGCTCTCAGGGGCTGCATGGCTACACCTTC. Translation: CASSLGSQGLHGYTF. The chain is built from TRBV7-9 and TRBJ1-2; D might be TRBD1 (6 bases). The CDR3 sequence is 15 residues long. The germline V gene has CDR1 SEHNR and CDR2 FQNEAQ (reference sequence). Trimming pared 1 base from V and 6 bases from J, leaving 15 bases between.

There are many counts of this clonotype. The V call is TRBV9, the J call TRBJ2-5; no clear D gene. The length of the CDR3 is 14 residues. V was cut by 3 bases and J by 1 base, with 10 bases left in between. Germline V gene data show CDR1 as SGDLS and CDR2 as YYNGEE. The CDR3 DNA follows: TGTGCCAGCAGCGGGGGAAACTTCCAAGAGACCCAGTACTTC. The encoded protein is CASSGGNFQETQYF.

The table lists this clonotype with many counts. The genes are TRBV29-1 and TRBJ2-1, with D perhaps TRBD2 (6 bases). Between the trimmed V and J ends, which lost 4 bases and 10 bases, there was a span of 14 bases. Germline V gene lookup returns CDR1 SQVTM and CDR2 ANQGSEA. CDR3 length: 12 amino acids. CDR3 sequence reads: CSVGLVFSEQFF. CDR3 bases: TGCAGCGTTGGACTAGTCTTCAGCGAGCAGTTCTTC.

This clonotype turned up a few times. The rearrangement uses TRBV5-1 and TRBJ2-1; no definite D call. The CDR3 extends over 15 amino acids. The germline V gene encodes CDR1 SGHRS and CDR2 YFSETQ. Trimming left V 0 bases short and J 3 bases short, with 10 bases between. The CDR3 DNA sequence: TGCGCCAGCAGCTTGGACGCTCAGAACTACAATGAGCAGTTCTTC. The encoded protein is CASSLDAQNYNEQFF. The complete variable domain, with remaining parts taken from reference TRBV5-1 and TRBJ2-1, reads KAGVTQTPRYLIKTRGQQVTLSCSPISGHRSVSWYQQTPGQGLQFLFEYFSETQRNKGNFPGRFSGRQFSNSRSEMNVSTLELGDSALYLCASSLDAQNYNEQFFGPGTRLTVL.

This clonotype was counted only a few times. The rearrangement joins TRBV18 to TRBJ2-7; perhaps D is TRBD1 or TRBD2 (6 bases each). V was pared by 4 bases and J by 6 bases, with 13 bases between. The CDR3 spans 13 residues. The germline V gene encodes CDR1 KGHSH and CDR2 LQKENI. The CDR3 here is CASSQGGVGEQYV. CDR3 DNA sequence: TGTGCCAGCTCACAGGGGGGAGTGGGCGAGCAGTACGTC.

The rearrangement links TRBV5-4 to TRBJ2-7; tentatively, D is TRBD2 (6 bases). The CDR3 extends over 15 amino acids. V lost 0 bases, J lost 6 bases, and 16 bases lay in between. The germline CDR1 and CDR2 sequences are SGHNT and YYREEE (reference sequence). The CDR3, as DNA: TGTGCCAGCAGCTTGGGGGGGAGGCCGGCAGGCGAGCAGTACGTC. As protein: CASSLGGRPAGEQYV.

This clonotype was observed at least ten times. The chain links TRBV29-1 to TRBJ2-3; the match to TRBD1 covers 7 bases. CDR1 is SQVTM, CDR2 ANQGSEA, per germline. Unmatched junction bases numbered 13, after V lost 8 bases and J lost 5 bases. This CDR3 is 14 amino acids long. The CDR3 spells CSYGQALMEDTQYF. The DNA for the CDR3 is TGCAGCTACGGACAGGCGCTCATGGAAGATACGCAGTATTTT.

The J gene is TRBJ2-3, the V gene TRBV5-1; maybe TRBD2 (6 bases). CDR1 and CDR2 from the germline V gene are SGHRS and YFSETQ. Trimming took 4 bases from V and 2 from J, leaving 8 bases between them. The CDR3 length is 13 residues. DNA for the CDR3: TGCGCCAGCAGCAGGGAGGCCACAGATACGCAGTATTTT. This encodes CASSREATDTQYF.